This entry concerns a single T cell receptor (beta chain). CDR1 is SGHRS, CDR2 YFSETQ, per germline. The V gene lost 0 bases and the J gene lost 8 bases, with 11 bases spanning the gap. The CDR3 has 14 amino acids. A universal primer binding site was introduced by template switching. The final cDNA contained unique molecular identifiers. TCRdb analysed the 5' RACE reads with MiXCR anew, one entry per CDR3 protein. The repertoire holds fewer than 500,000 distinct CDR3 sequences, with around 24% as singletons. This entry is derived from a study of identical twins. The sample was also linked to a second study, of T cells expressing NK-cell markers.

The V and J genes are TRBV5-1 and TRBJ1-4, with a tentative D call TRBD1 (5 bases). The sequence derives from a woman under 30 in good health. The specimen was CD4+ T cells sorted from blood. Here the CDR3 DNA reads TGCGCCAGCAGCTTGGAAGGCAGGGACGAAAAACTGTTTTTT. It encodes CASSLEGRDEKLFF.